One sample yielded the 28 T cell receptor beta chains listed below, sequenced in a study of cytomegalovirus exposure and HLA in healthy donors. Clones were sequenced by immunoSEQ multiplex PCR, and TCRdb holds only the in-frame ones, with some missing. The sample lists approximately 160,000 clones; 75% to 90% were seen once. Sample: PBMCs. The receptor source for this set is a woman aged 18 to 35 in good health and CMV-seronegative.

The genes are TRBV5-4 and TRBJ2-3, with D hard to call. Looked up from germline, CDR1 is SGHNT and CDR2 is YYREEE (reference sequence). The CDR3 has 12 amino acids. V was pared by 0 bases and J by 6 bases, with 5 bases between. CDR3 amino acids: CASSLAGDTQYF. The CDR3 DNA is TGTGCCAGCAGCTTGGCCGGGGATACGCAGTATTTT.

This chain joins TRBV6-4 and TRBJ2-1; TRBD2 aligns across 9 bases. The germline V gene has CDR1 MRHNA and CDR2 SNTAGT. There are 15 residues in the CDR3. V was clipped by 2 bases and J by 5 bases; unmatched bases: 4. CDR3 in amino acids: CASSDKAGGNNEQFF. The CDR3 DNA is TGTGCCAGCAGTGACAAAGCGGGGGGTAACAATGAGCAGTTCTTC.

This chain links TRBV7-9 with TRBJ1-1; 7 bases agree with TRBD1. Germline CDR1 SEHNR, CDR2 FQNEAQ (reference sequence). CDR3 size: 14 residues. V lost 7 bases and J lost 8; bases outside the gene matches: 13. This CDR3 reads CASIRGAAAWEAFF. CDR3 DNA: TGTGCCAGCATCAGGGGGGCGGCGGCTTGGGAAGCTTTCTTT.

The rearrangement links TRBV4-1 to TRBJ1-4, with TRBD1 identical over 10 bases. The CDR3 is 15 amino acids. Germline-derived CDR1 and CDR2 are MGHRA and YSYEKL. Losses at the gene ends were 1 base for V and 6 bases for J; bases not matched to a gene: 2. In DNA, the CDR3 is TGCGCCAGCAGCCAAGTCGGGACAGGGGATGAAAAACTGTTTTTT. Protein product: CASSQVGTGDEKLFF.

This clone has a handful of counts. The V gene is TRBV7-9, the J gene TRBJ1-2, with 8 bases that match TRBD1. Germline V gives CDR1 SEHNR, CDR2 FQNEAQ (reference sequence). The CDR3 loop spans 15 amino acids. J gave up 3 bases and V 6 bases, and 9 bases lay outside the gene matches. The CDR3 sequence: CASSTRQGIYYGYTF. Here the CDR3 DNA reads TGTGCCAGCAGTACCCGACAGGGGATATACTATGGCTACACCTTC.

The J gene is TRBJ2-2, the V gene TRBV6-6; no firm D call. The CDR3 covers 16 residues. CDR1 MNHNY and CDR2 SVGAGI come from the germline V gene (reference sequence). Trimming removed 4 bases at V and 0 bases at J, with 12 bases between. This chain's CDR3 is CASSSRVQPNTGELFF. Written as DNA, the CDR3 is TGTGCCAGCAGTTCCCGGGTACAACCGAACACCGGGGAGCTGTTTTTT.

The chain is built from TRBV6-1 and TRBJ2-1, with TRBD1 as a possible D gene (6 bases). Germline V gene lookup returns CDR1 MNHNS and CDR2 SASEGT. Trimming pared 8 bases from V and 5 bases from J, leaving 16 bases between. This CDR3 comprises 14 residues. The CDR3 DNA sequence: TGTGCCAGCCGAACAGGGTCTATCAACAATGAGCAGTTCTTC. Protein: CASRTGSINNEQFF.

The rearrangement joins TRBV20-1 to TRBJ2-1; D might be TRBD2 (5 bases). Germline CDR1 is DFQATT and CDR2 is SNEGSKA (reference sequence). The V end was cut by 3 bases, the J end by 11 bases, with 11 bases between. This CDR3 is 11 amino acids long. CDR3 DNA: TGCAGTGCTAGTAGCGAGAATAAGCAGTTCTTC. Translating it yields CSASSENKQFF.

The rearrangement uses TRBV5-1 and TRBJ1-1, with unresolved D. The germline V gene encodes CDR1 SGHRS and CDR2 YFSETQ. CDR3 size: 14 residues. V lost 4 bases and J lost 4, with 14 bases in between. Here the CDR3 reads CASSPRLGSTEAFF. The CDR3 DNA follows: TGCGCCAGCAGCCCCCGACTGGGGAGCACTGAAGCTTTCTTT.

J is TRBJ1-5 and V is TRBV23-1; 7 bases map to TRBD1. TRBV23-1 is marked as an open reading frame, function uncertain. CDR3 length: 13 residues. The V gene end was trimmed by 6 bases and the J gene end by 1 base; junction bases not matched to a gene: 0. The CDR3 DNA sequence: TGCGCCAGCAGGGGACAGAGCAATCAGCCCCAGCATTTT. Encoded protein: CASRGQSNQPQHF.

The V gene is TRBV18, the J gene TRBJ2-7; TRBD1 aligns across 9 bases. V shed 4 bases, J shed 7 bases, and the junction held 8 bases outside the gene matches. The germline V gene has CDR1 KGHSH and CDR2 LQKENI. CDR3 length equals 14 residues. The CDR3 nucleotides read TGTGCCAGCTCACGCCAACAGGGGGCGCGAGAGCAGTACTTC. The encoded protein is CASSRQQGAREQYF.

This chain joins TRBV7-2 and TRBJ2-3; D ambiguous. The germline CDR1 and CDR2 sequences are SGHTA and FQGNSA. The CDR3 loop spans 13 amino acids. Trimming took off 5 bases at V and 0 bases at J, with 6 bases between the two ends. The CDR3 sequence is CASSPLSTDTQYF. The CDR3 DNA reads TGTGCCAGCAGCCCCCTCAGCACAGATACGCAGTATTTT.

This chain uses TRBV25-1 with TRBJ1-3, with D unclear. Germline V CDR1 and CDR2: MGHDK, SYGVNS. V lost 1 base to trimming and J lost 2 bases, with 9 bases between them. The CDR3 runs to 15 residues. The CDR3 here is CASSELSGAGNTIYF. The CDR3 DNA reads TGTGCCAGCAGTGAATTAAGTGGAGCTGGAAACACCATATATTTT.

This chain connects TRBV7-8 to TRBJ1-3; D gene uncertain. CDR1 SGHVS and CDR2 FQNEAQ come from the germline V gene. The CDR3 length is 14 residues. V was clipped by 1 base and J by 0 bases, with 4 bases between them. The CDR3 sequence is CASSLGGSGNTIYF. In DNA, the CDR3 is TGTGCCAGCAGCTTAGGCGGCTCTGGAAACACCATATATTTT.

The chain uses TRBV5-1 and TRBJ2-7; the D gene is possibly TRBD2 (6 bases). Germline assignment: CDR1 SGHRS and CDR2 YFSETQ. V lost 0 bases to trimming and J lost 0 bases, with 13 bases between them. The CDR3 has 16 amino acids. CDR3 DNA: TGCGCCAGCAGCTTGGTCCTAGCGAGAGACTCCTACGAGCAGTACTTC. Translating it yields CASSLVLARDSYEQYF.

This chain links TRBV7-9 with TRBJ1-6; D remains ambiguous. Trimming removed 0 bases from V and 8 bases from J, with 5 bases in between. Germline CDR1 SEHNR, CDR2 FQNEAQ (reference sequence). The CDR3 consists of 13 residues. The CDR3 spells CASSLARYSPLHF. The CDR3 nucleotides read TGTGCCAGCAGCTTAGCCAGGTATTCACCCCTCCACTTT.

The chain has TRBV6-5 and TRBJ2-7; D perhaps matches TRBD1 (6 bases). Between the trimmed V and J ends, which lost 2 bases and 4 bases, there was a span of 12 bases. CDR1 and CDR2 from the germline V gene are MNHEY and SVGAGI. This CDR3 has 14 amino acids. CDR3 in DNA: TGTGCCAGCAGTTACCCTGGACAGATTTACGAGCAGTACTTC. It yields the protein CASSYPGQIYEQYF.

V usage is TRBV2 and J usage is TRBJ2-5; D is possibly TRBD2 (6 bases). With 7 bases removed from V and 1 base from J, the gap between germline ends came to 19 bases. Germline values: CDR1 SNHLY, CDR2 FYNNEI. The CDR3 has 16 amino acids. The CDR3 region has the DNA TGTGCCAGCATTGTGCGGGGCTTAGGGCTCCAAGAGACCCAGTACTTC. It encodes CASIVRGLGLQETQYF.

V gene TRBV6-6 combines with J gene TRBJ1-4, with 7 bases matching TRBD1. This CDR3 has 12 residues. CDR1 and CDR2 (germline): MNHNY, SVGAGI (reference sequence). Unmatched junction bases numbered 0, after V lost 5 bases and J lost 6 bases. CDR3 amino acids: CASSRGHEKLFF. In DNA form, the CDR3 reads TGTGCCAGCAGTAGGGGGCATGAAAAACTGTTTTTT.

This chain joins TRBV5-4 and TRBJ1-6, with D unclear. This CDR3 comprises 16 residues. V dropped 2 bases and J dropped 3 bases, with 12 bases sitting between them. Germline V gene lookup returns CDR1 SGHNT and CDR2 YYREEE (reference sequence). The CDR3 loop is CASSFGLFFYNSPLHF. DNA of the CDR3: TGTGCCAGCAGCTTTGGACTGTTTTTCTATAATTCACCCCTCCACTTT.

The genes are TRBV30 and TRBJ2-2, with a possible D match to TRBD2 (6 bases). Per the germline V gene, CDR1 is GTSNPN and CDR2 is SVGIG (reference sequence). V lost 2 bases and J 13 bases, leaving 11 bases between the germline ends. The CDR3 runs 11 residues. The CDR3 nucleotides read TGTGCCTGGAGTTCGGGGGTTCGGCTGTTTTTT. Protein sequence: CAWSSGVRLFF.

The chain employs TRBV20-1 and TRBJ2-7, with 8 positions matching TRBD2. V trimming: 6 bases; J trimming: 12 bases; junction bases outside the gene matches: 10. Germline CDR1 reads DFQATT; CDR2 reads SNEGSKA (reference sequence). The CDR3 has 11 residues. The CDR3 reads CSALTSAGAYF. The CDR3 region has the DNA TGCAGTGCCTTAACTTCAGCGGGGGCGTACTTC.

This chain joins TRBV4-3 and TRBJ2-7, with D hard to call. CDR3 size: 18 residues. Germline-derived CDR1 and CDR2 are LGHNA and YSLEER. V gave up 2 bases and J gave up 0 bases, with 20 bases separating them. CDR3 DNA sequence: TGCGCCAGCAGCCAATCAGGCCCAGGCCCATTCAGCTCCTACGAGCAGTACTTC. It encodes CASSQSGPGPFSSYEQYF.

The chain has TRBV29-1 and TRBJ1-2; possibly TRBD1 for D (6 bases). CDR3 size: 12 residues. V lost 7 bases to trimming and J lost 5 bases, with 14 bases between them. CDR1 is SQVTM and CDR2 is ANQGSEA in the germline V gene. The CDR3 here is CSALGGAYGYTF. CDR3 DNA sequence: TGCAGCGCCCTCGGGGGGGCTTATGGCTACACCTTC.

The chain combines TRBV7-8 with TRBJ2-1, with TRBD2 matching 11 bases. Germline V gene sequence: CDR1 SGHVS, CDR2 FQNEAQ. V shed 1 base and J 2 bases; nucleotides not matched to a gene: 1. The CDR3 runs 16 residues. The CDR3: CASSLEGLAAYNEQFF. The CDR3 bases are TGTGCCAGCAGCTTAGAGGGACTAGCGGCCTACAATGAGCAGTTCTTC.

The chain employs TRBV7-9 and TRBJ1-3; 9 nucleotides line up with TRBD1. V shed 10 bases and J 8 bases; nucleotides not matched to a gene: 9. The CDR3 spans 13 residues. Germline CDR1 and CDR2: SEHNR and FQNEAQ (reference sequence). CDR3 DNA: TGTGCCACCAGAGGGGGACAGGGAGACACCATATATTTT. Its translation: CATRGGQGDTIYF.

This clone was counted only a few times. The J gene is TRBJ1-2, the V gene TRBV5-1; 11 nucleotides align to TRBD1. The junction had 8 bases not matched to a gene; V was cut back by 4 bases and J by 6 bases. CDR3 length: 15 residues. Germline CDR1 SGHRS, CDR2 YFSETQ. The CDR3 nucleotides are TGCGCCAGCAGCCCCTATGGACAGGGGGCTAATGGCTACACCTTC. Its protein is CASSPYGQGANGYTF.

The V and J genes are TRBV11-3 and TRBJ2-2, with 14 bases aligning to TRBD2. The CDR3 extends over 17 amino acids. The germline CDR1 and CDR2 sequences are SGHNT and YENEEA. The V segment lost 1 base and the J segment 10 bases; nucleotides outside the gene matches: 8. CDR3 region: CASSLGSGLAGGEELFF. CDR3 bases: TGTGCCAGCAGCTTAGGTAGCGGACTAGCGGGAGGCGAGGAGCTGTTTTTT.